This T cell receptor (beta chain) was documented in a study of blood T cells in healthy people across ages. The V segment lost 5 bases and the J segment 14 bases; nucleotides outside the gene matches: 9. The CDR3 contains 12 residues. The authors ran a second PCR of about 7 to 11 cycles using a sample-barcoded 5' primer and a J-beta primer mix. One entry per CDR3 protein results from TCRdb running MiXCR on the 5' RACE reads. The sample lists approximately 1,700,000 distinct CDR3 sequences, 39% occurring once. This clonotype has more than one count but fewer than ten. Sequenced input: blood. This chain links TRBV12-3 or TRBV12-4 with TRBJ2-1; 7 bases match TRBD1. This TCR was recovered from a human donor in good health. The CDR3 coding sequence is TGTGCCAGCAGTCCCTTGGGGGACAGAAAGTTCTTC. Its translation: CASSPLGDRKFF.